This TCR beta chain came from a study of T cell repertoires in cytomegalovirus infection. Overall study: The authors used CMV epitopes that were HLA-C-restricted (recently identified) and HLA-B-restricted (well studied).

This clonotype was detected only a few times. Antigen specificity is unknown. MiXCR was run by TCRdb on the reads, yielding one entry per CDR3 protein. The sample has 650,000 to 900,000 distinct CDR3 sequences, approximately 32% seen once. The V gene's germline CDR1 is SEHNR and CDR2 FQNEAQ (reference sequence). The CDR3 sequence is 21 residues long. The ends lost 4 bases at V and 3 bases at J; junction bases unmatched: 24. The sequences come from cultured CD8+ T cells from PBMCs, collected from culture after CMV antigen stimulation. The rearrangement joins TRBV7-9 to TRBJ1-3; 7 bases are shared with TRBD1. This TCR derives from a human donor in good health (CMV status not recorded). Some clones in this sample may be carry-over from other donors' samples. The CDR3 DNA sequence: TGTGCCAGCAGCTGGCCGACGGACAGGTCGGACTTCGGACTATATGGAAACACCATATATTTT. This codes for CASSWPTDRSDFGLYGNTIYF.